This note documents a single TCR beta chain sequence. This sample was included in a study of blood T cell repertoires in COVID-19. The assay was immunoSEQ multiplex PCR, and TCRdb's table has in-frame clones only and misses some. The sample yields some 270,000 clones, under 85% seen once. The CDR3 is 12 amino acids. Trimming shortened V by 5 bases and J by 4 bases, and 8 bases separated the two germline ends. The V gene's germline CDR1 is MNHEY and CDR2 SVGAGI. The chain carries TRBV6-5 and TRBJ1-2; no definite D call. The material sequenced was peripheral blood. The receptor was isolated from a human donor with COVID-19, enrolled during active disease. The donor label of this sample is uncertain. The CDR3 protein is CASSQNSYGYTF. The CDR3 bases are TGTGCCAGCAGTCAGAACAGCTATGGCTACACCTTC.